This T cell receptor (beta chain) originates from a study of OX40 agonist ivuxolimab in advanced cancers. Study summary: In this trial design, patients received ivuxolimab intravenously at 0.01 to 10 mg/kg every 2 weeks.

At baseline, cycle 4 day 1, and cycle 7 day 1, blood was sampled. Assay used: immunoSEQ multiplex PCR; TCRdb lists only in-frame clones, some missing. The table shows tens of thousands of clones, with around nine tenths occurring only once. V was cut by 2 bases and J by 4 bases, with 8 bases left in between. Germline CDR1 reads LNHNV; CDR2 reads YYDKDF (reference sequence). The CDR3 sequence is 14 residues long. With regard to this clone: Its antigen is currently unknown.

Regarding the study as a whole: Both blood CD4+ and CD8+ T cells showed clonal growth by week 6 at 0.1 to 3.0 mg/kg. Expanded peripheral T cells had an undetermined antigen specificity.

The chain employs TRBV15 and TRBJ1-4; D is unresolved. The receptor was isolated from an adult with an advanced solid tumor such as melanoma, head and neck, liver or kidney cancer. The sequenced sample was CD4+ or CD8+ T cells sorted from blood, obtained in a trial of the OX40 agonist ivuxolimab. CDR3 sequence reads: CATSRPMGNEKLFF. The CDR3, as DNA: TGTGCCACCAGCAGACCGATGGGTAATGAAAAACTGTTTTTT.